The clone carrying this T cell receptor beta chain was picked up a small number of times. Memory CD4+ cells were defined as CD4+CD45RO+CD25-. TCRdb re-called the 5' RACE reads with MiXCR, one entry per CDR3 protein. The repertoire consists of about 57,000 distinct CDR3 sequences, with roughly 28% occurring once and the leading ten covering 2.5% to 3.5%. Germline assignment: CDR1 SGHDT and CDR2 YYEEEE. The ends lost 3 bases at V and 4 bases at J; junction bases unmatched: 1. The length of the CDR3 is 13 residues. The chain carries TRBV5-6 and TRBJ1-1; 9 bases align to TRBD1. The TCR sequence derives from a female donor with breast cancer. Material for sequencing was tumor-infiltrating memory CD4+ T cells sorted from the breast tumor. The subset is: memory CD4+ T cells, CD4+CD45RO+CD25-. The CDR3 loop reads CASSSDRGTEAFF. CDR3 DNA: TGTGCCAGCAGCTCGGACAGGGGCACTGAAGCTTTCTTT.